The present entry profiles one T cell receptor (beta chain) with its context. This clonotype came up a few times. Its binding antigen is unknown. No per-base quality is available; no much larger clone lies one base away. The CDR3 goes from the cysteine to the phenylalanine over 19 residues. The kept DNA is CDR3 alone, 57 bases in frame from the first base. Trimming leaves V shorter by 5 bases and J shorter by 3 bases, with the junction holding 18 bases beyond the gene matches. The germline V gene provides CDR1 SGHTA and CDR2 FQGNSA. The instrument given in TCRdb is Illumina HiSeq 1500. The raw public data were reprocessed by TCRdb itself: fastp quality trimming at Q25, MiXCR clonotype calling, in-frame beta chains only. Entries that share a CDR3 protein sequence are merged under the most common genes and DNA. In this sample the table shows about 57,000 distinct CDR3 sequences, 20% of which occur a single time. The ten top clones hold around 70% of the sample.

This specimen comes from a study of T cell repertoires in cytomegalovirus infection (dated by TCRdb to the late 2010s). Describing the broader study: Alongside well-studied HLA-B-restricted epitopes, the peptide stimulations were aimed at recently identified HLA-C-restricted CMV epitopes, whose presentation resists viral immunomodulation. The HLA type of each donor mattered for the analysis, because public TCR beta signatures pointed to carriage of CMV infection along with the matching HLA type. General conclusions and limits of the study: The ex vivo response was dominated by HLA-C-restricted CMV-specific TCR beta clonotypes, which also provided the single most frequent clonotype in two of eight donors. Carriers of CMV infection plus the relevant HLA type were discriminated by the cumulative frequency of public TCR beta family members in the study cohort and in an independent approximately 340-donor cohort.

The treatment or condition label corresponds to: in vitro stimulation with specific CMV peptide epitopes to enrich CMV-specific T cells. Sample: CD8+ T cells from cultured PBMCs, taken from culture after CMV antigen stimulation. This receptor was identified in a human donor in good health (CMV status not recorded). Some clones in this sample may be carry-over from other donors' samples. The V gene is TRBV7-2 and the J gene is TRBJ2-4; TRBD2 matches 8 bases in the middle. The nucleotides are TGTGCCAGCAGCCGCAAAGGGACTAGTTATTTTCACGGCAAAAACATTCAGTACTTC. The translation is CASSRKGTSYFHGKNIQYF.